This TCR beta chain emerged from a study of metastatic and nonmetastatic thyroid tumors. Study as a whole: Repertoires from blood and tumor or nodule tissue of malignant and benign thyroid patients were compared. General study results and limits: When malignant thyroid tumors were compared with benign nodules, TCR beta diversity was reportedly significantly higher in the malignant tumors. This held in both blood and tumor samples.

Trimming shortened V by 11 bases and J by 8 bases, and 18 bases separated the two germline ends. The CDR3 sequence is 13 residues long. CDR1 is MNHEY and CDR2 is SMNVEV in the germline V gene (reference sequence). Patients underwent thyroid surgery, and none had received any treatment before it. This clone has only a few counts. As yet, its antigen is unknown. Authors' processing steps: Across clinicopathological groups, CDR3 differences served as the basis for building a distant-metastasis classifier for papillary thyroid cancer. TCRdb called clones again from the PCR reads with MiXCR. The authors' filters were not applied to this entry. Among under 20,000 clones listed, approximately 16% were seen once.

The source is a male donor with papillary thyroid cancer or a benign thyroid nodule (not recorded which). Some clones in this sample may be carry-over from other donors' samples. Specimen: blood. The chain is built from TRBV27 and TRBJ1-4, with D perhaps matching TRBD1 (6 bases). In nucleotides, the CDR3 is TGTGCCGTCAAGGGGGGGGAGGGCGAAAAACTGTTTTTT. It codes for CAVKGGEGEKLFF. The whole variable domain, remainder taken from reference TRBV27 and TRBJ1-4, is EAQVTQNPRYLITVTGKKLTVTCSQNMNHEYMSWYRQDPGLGLRQIYYSMNVEVTDKGDVPEGYKVSRKEKRNFPLILESPSPNQTSLYFCAVKGGEGEKLFFGSGTQLSVL.